This record looks at one T cell receptor (beta chain) sequence and its context. The sample is drawn from a study of blood T cell repertoires in COVID-19. The assay was immunoSEQ multiplex PCR, and TCRdb's table has in-frame clones only and misses some. The sample lists about 170,000 clones, 85% occurring once. J gave up 2 bases and V 4 bases, and 4 bases lay outside the gene matches. This CDR3 region has 16 residues. The germline V gene encodes CDR1 KGHDR and CDR2 SFDVKD. This clonotype was obtained from a human donor with acute or convalescent COVID-19. The donor label of this sample is uncertain. This chain uses TRBV24-1 with TRBJ1-4; 9 positions match TRBD1. The sample taken for sequencing was peripheral blood. The CDR3 DNA is TGTGCCACCAGTGAAGGACAGGGGCGGACTAATGAAAAACTGTTTTTT. It translates to CATSEGQGRTNEKLFF.